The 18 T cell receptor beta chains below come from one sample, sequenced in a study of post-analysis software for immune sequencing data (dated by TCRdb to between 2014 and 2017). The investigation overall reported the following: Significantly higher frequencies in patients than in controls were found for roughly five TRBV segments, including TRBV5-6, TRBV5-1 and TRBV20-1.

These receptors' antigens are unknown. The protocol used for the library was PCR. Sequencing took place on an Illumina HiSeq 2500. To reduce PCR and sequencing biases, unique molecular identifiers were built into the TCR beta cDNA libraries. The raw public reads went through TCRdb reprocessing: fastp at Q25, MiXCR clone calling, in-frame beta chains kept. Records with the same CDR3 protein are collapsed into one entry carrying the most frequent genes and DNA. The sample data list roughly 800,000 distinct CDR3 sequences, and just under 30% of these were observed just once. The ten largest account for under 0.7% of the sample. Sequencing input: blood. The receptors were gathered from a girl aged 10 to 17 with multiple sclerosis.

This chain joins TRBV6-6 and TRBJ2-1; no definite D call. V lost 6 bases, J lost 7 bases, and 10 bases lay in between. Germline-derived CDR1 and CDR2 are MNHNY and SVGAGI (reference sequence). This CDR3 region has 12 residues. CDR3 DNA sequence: TGTGCCAGCAGCTCCCGAAGGAATGAGCAGTTCTTC. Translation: CASSSRRNEQFF.

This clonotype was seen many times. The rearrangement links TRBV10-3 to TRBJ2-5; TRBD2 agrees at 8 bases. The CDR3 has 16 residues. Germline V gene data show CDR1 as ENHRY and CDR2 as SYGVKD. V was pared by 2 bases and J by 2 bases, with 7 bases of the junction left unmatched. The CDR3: CAISENGGRTQETQYF. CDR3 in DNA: TGTGCCATCAGTGAGAACGGCGGGAGGACACAAGAGACCCAGTACTTC.

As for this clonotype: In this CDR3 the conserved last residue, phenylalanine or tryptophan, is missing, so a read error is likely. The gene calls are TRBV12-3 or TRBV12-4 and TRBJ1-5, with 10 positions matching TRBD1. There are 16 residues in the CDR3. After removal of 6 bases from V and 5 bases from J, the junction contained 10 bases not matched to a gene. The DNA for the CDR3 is TGTGCCAGCAGCATCGGGACAGGGGTACGACATCAGCCCCAGCATGTT. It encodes CASSIGTGVRHQPQHV.

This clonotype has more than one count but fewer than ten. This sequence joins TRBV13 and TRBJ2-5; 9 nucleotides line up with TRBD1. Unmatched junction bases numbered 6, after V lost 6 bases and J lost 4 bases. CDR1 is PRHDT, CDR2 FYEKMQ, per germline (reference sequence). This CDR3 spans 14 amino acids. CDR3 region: CASRRGQGIETQYF. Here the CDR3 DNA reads TGTGCCAGCAGACGAGGACAGGGGATAGAGACCCAGTACTTC.

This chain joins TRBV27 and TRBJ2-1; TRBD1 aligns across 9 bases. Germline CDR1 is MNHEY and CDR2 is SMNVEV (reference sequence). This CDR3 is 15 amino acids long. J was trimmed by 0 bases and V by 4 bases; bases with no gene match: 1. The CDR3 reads CASSSQGASYNEQFF. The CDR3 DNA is TGTGCCAGCAGTTCACAGGGGGCCTCCTACAATGAGCAGTTCTTC.

CDR3 in amino acids: CASSHVSGRSGYTF. The CDR3 DNA is TGCGCCAGCAGCCACGTATCGGGCCGATCGGGCTACACCTTC. This chain links TRBV4-1 with TRBJ1-2, with D uncertain. The CDR3 is 14 residues long. In germline, CDR1 is MGHRA, CDR2 YSYEKL. Trimming cost V 3 bases and J 8 bases, with 16 bases left between them.

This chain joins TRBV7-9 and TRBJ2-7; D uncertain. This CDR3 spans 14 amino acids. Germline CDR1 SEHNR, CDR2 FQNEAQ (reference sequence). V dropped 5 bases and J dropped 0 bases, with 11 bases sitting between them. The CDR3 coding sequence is TGTGCCAGCAGCCAGACATCCCTCTCCTACGAGCAGTACTTC. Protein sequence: CASSQTSLSYEQYF.

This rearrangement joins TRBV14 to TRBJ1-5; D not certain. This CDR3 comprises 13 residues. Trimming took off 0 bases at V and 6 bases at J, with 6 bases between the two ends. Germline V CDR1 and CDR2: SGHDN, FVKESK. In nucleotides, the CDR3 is TGTGCCAGCAGCCAAGATTACGGTCAGCCCCAGCATTTT. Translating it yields CASSQDYGQPQHF. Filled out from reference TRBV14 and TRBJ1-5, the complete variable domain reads EAGVTQFPSHSVIEKGQTVTLRCDPISGHDNLYWYRRVMGKEIKFLLHFVKESKQDESGMPNNRFLAERTGGTYSTLKVQPAELEDSGVYFCASSQDYGQPQHFGDGTRLSIL.

In DNA form, the CDR3 reads TGTGCCAGCAGCTTCCAGCGAAACCAGTACAATGAGCAGTTCTTC. Protein product: CASSFQRNQYNEQFF. The chain combines TRBV11-2 with TRBJ2-1, with D uncertain. Germline lookup yields CDR1 SGHAT and CDR2 FQNNGV. The V end was cut by 3 bases, the J end by 4 bases, with 13 bases between. The CDR3 length is 15 residues.

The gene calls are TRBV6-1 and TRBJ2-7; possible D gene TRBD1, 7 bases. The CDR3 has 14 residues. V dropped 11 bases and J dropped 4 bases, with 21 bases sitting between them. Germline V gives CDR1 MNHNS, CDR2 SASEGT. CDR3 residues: CACNMRDSRYEQYF. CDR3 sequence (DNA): TGTGCCTGCAATATGCGGGACAGCCGATACGAGCAGTACTTC.

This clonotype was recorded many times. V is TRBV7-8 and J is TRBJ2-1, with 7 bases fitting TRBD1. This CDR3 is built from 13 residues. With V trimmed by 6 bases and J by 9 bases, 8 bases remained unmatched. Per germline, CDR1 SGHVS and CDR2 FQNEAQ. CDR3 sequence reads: CASRATGWSEQFF. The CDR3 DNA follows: TGTGCCAGCAGAGCGACAGGGTGGAGTGAGCAGTTCTTC.

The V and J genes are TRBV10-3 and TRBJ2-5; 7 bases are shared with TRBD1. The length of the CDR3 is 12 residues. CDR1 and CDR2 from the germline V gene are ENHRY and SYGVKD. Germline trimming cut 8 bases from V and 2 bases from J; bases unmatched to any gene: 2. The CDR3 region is CAIGTAQETQYF. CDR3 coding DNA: TGTGCCATCGGGACAGCGCAAGAGACCCAGTACTTC.

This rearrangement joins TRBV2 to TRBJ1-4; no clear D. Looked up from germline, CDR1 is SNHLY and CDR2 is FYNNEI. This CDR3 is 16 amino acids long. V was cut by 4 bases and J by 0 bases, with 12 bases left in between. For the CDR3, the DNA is TGTGCCAGCAGTGTAGAACAGCTACCAACTAATGAAAAACTGTTTTTT. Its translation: CASSVEQLPTNEKLFF.

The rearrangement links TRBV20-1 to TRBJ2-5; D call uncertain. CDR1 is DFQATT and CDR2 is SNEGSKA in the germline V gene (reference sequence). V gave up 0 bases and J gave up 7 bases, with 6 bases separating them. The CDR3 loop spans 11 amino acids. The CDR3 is CSARDHGTQYF. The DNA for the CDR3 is TGCAGTGCTAGAGATCACGGGACCCAGTACTTC.

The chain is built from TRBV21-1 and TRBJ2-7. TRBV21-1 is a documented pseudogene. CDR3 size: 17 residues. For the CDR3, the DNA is TGTGCCAGCAGCAAAGAAGGGGCGCGTCGGATCTCCTACGAGCAGTACTTC. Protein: CASSKEGARRISYEQYF.

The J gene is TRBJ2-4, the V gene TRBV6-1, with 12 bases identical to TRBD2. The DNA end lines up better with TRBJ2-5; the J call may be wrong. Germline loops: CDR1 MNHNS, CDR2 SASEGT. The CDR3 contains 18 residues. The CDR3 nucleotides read TGTGCCAGCAGTGAATTTCTAGCGGGAGGGCTAGAGGGGGAGACCCAGTACTTC. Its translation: CASSEFLAGGLEGETQYF.

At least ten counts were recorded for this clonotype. CDR3: CSVVLGYEQYF. CDR3 nucleotides: TGCAGCGTCGTCCTTGGCTACGAGCAGTACTTC. The chain uses TRBV29-1 and TRBJ2-7; D not certain. The CDR3 extends over 11 amino acids. V was pared by 6 bases and J by 3 bases, with 9 bases between. Per the germline V gene, CDR1 is SQVTM and CDR2 is ANQGSEA.

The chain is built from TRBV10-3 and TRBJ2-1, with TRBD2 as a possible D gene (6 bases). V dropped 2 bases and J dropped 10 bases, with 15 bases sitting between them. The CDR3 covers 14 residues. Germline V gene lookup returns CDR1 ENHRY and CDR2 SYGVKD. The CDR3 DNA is TGTGCCATCAGTGAGCGGGAGCAGCTCGGGGAGCAGTTCTTC. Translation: CAISEREQLGEQFF.